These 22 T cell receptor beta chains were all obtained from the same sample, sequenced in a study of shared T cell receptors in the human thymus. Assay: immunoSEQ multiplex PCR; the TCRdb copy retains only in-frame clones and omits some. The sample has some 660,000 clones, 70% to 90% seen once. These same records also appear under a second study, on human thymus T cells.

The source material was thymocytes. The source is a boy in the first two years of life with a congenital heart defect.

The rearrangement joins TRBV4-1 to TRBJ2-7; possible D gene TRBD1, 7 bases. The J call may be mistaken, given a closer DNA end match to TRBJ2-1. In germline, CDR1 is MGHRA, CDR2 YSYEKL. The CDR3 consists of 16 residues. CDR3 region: CASSQTIRGAATEQFF. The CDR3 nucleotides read TGCGCCAGCAGCCAGACGATCAGGGGGGCCGCGACTGAGCAGTTCTTC.

The CDR3 sequence: CASTGGALQETQYF. CDR3 sequence (DNA): TGCGCCAGCACGGGGGGAGCGCTCCAAGAGACCCAGTACTTC. The chain employs TRBV5-1 and TRBJ2-5; 7 bases fit TRBD2. The length of the CDR3 is 14 residues. The V gene end was trimmed by 6 bases and the J gene end by 1 base; junction bases not matched to a gene: 6. Germline CDR1 SGHRS, CDR2 YFSETQ.

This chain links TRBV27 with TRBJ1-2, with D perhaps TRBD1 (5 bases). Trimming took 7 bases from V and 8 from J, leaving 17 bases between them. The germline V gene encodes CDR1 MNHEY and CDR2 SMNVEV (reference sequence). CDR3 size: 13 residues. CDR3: CASTKAGSRGYTF. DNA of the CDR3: TGTGCCAGCACCAAGGCAGGGTCGAGGGGCTACACCTTC.

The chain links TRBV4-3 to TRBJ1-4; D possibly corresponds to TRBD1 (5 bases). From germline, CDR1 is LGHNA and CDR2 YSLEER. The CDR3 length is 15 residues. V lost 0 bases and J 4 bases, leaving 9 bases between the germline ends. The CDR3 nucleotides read TGCGCCAGCAGCCAAGAGGGGGGAGGTAATGAAAAACTGTTTTTT. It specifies CASSQEGGGNEKLFF.

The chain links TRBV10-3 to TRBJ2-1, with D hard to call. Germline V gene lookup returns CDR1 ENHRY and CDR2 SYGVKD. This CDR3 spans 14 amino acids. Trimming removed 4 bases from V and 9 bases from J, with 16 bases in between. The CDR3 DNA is TGTGCCATCAGTGCATCGGATGGAGTGAGTGAGCAGTTCTTC. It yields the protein CAISASDGVSEQFF.

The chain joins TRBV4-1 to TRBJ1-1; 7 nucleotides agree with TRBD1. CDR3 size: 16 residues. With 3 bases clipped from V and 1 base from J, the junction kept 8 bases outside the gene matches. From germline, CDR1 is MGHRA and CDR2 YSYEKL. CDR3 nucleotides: TGCGCCAGCAGCCAGGCAAAAACAGGGGAGAACACTGAAGCTTTCTTT. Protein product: CASSQAKTGENTEAFF.

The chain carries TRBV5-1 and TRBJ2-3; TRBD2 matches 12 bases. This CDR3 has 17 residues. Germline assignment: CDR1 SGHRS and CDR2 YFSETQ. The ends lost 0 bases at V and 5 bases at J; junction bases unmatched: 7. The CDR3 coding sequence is TGCGCCAGCAGCTTGGAGGCTAGCGGGGGGGCCATAGATACGCAGTATTTT. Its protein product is CASSLEASGGAIDTQYF.

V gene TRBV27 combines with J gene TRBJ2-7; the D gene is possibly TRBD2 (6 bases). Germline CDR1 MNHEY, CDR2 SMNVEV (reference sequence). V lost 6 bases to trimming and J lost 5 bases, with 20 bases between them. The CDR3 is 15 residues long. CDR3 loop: CASRPLASAKDEQYF. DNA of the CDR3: TGTGCCAGCAGGCCCCTCGCTAGCGCTAAAGACGAGCAGTACTTC.

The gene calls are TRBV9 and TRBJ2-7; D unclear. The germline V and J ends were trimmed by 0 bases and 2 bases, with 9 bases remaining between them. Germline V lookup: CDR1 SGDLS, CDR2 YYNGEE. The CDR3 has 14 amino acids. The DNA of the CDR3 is TGTGCCAGCAGCGTAGGTCCAAATCCCTACGAGCAGTACTTC. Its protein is CASSVGPNPYEQYF. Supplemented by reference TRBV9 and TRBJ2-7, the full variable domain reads DSGVTQTPKHLITATGQRVTLRCSPRSGDLSVYWYQQSLDQGLQFLIQYYNGEERAKGNILERFSAQQFPDLHSELNLSSLELGDSALYFCASSVGPNPYEQYFGPGTRLTVT.

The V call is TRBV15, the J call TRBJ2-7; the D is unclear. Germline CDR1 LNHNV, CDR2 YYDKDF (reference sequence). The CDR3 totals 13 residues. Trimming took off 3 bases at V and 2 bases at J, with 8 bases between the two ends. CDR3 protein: CATSRGPPYEQYF. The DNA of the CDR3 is TGTGCCACCAGCAGGGGCCCTCCCTACGAGCAGTACTTC.

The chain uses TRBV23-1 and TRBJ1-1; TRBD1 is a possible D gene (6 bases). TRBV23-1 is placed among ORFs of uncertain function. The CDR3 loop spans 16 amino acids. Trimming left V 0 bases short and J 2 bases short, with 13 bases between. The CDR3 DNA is TGCGCCAGCAGTCAATCCGGACAGAACAATAACACTGAAGCTTTCTTT. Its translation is CASSQSGQNNNTEAFF.

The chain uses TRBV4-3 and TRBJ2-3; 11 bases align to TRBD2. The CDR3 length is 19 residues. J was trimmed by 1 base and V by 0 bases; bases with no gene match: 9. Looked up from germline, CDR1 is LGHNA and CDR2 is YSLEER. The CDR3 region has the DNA TGCGCCAGCAGCCAAGATATCTGGCGGACTAGCGGGTGCACAGATACGCAGTATTTT. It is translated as CASSQDIWRTSGCTDTQYF.

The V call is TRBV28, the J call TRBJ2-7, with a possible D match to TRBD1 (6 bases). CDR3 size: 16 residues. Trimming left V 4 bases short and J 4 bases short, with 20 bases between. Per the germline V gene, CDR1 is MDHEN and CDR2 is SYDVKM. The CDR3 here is CASSSPWAGATYEQYF. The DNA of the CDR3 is TGTGCCAGCAGTTCCCCTTGGGCAGGGGCCACGTACGAGCAGTACTTC.

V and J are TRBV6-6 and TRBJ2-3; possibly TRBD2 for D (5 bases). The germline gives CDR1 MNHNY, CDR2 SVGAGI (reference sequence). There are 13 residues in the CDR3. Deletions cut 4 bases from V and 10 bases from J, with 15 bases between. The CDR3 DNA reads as TGTGCCAGCAGTTCTTGGGAGAGGGTAGCGCAGTATTTT. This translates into CASSSWERVAQYF.

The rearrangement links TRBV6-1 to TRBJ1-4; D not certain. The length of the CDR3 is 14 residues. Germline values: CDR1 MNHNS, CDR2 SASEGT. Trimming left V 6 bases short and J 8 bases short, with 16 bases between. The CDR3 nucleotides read TGTGCCAGCAGCAACAGCTCACGAGGGGAAAAACTGTTTTTT. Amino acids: CASSNSSRGEKLFF.

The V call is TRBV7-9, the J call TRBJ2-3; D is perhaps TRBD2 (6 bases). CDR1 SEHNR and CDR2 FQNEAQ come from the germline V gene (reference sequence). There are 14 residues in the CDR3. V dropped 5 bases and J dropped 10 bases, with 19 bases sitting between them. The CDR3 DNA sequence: TGTGCCAGCAGCACCCGGCGAGCGACTAGTTCGCAGTATTTT. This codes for CASSTRRATSSQYF.

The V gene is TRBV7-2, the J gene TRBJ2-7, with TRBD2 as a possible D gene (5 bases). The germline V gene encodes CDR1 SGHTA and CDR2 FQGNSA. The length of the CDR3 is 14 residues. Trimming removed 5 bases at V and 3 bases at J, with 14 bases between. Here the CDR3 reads CASSPGTAGYEQYF. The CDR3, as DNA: TGTGCCAGCAGCCCAGGAACGGCGGGCTACGAGCAGTACTTC.

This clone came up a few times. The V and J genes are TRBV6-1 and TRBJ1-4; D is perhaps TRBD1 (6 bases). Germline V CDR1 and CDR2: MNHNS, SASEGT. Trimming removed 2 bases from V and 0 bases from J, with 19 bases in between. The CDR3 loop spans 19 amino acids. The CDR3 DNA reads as TGTGCCAGCAGTGAACCGGGACACTTAAGGGCTGCAACTAATGAAAAACTGTTTTTT. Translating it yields CASSEPGHLRAATNEKLFF.

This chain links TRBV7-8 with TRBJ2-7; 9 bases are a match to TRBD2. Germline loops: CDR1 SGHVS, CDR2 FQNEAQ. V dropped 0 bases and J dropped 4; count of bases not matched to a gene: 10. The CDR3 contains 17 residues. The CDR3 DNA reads TGTGCCAGCAGCTTAGCTAGCGCTAGCGGGACCCAATACGAGCAGTACTTC. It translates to CASSLASASGTQYEQYF.

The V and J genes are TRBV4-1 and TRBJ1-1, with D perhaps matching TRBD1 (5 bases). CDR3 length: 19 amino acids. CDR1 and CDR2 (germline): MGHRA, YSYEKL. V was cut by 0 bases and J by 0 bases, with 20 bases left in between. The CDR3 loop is CASSQDSQGWGPMNTEAFF. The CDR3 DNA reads TGCGCCAGCAGCCAAGATAGTCAGGGTTGGGGCCCCATGAACACTGAAGCTTTCTTT.

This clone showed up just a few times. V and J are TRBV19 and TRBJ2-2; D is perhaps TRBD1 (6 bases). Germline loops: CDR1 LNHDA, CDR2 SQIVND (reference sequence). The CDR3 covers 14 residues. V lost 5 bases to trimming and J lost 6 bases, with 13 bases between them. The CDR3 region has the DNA TGTGCCAGTAGTGCCTGGACAGAATCCGGGGAGCTGTTTTTT. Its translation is CASSAWTESGELFF.

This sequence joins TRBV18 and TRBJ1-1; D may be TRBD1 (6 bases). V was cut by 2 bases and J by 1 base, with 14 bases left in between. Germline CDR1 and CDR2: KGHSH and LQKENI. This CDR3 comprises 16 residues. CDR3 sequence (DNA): TGTGCCAGCTCACCAACCAAGACAGGCCGGAACACTGAAGCTTTCTTT. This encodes CASSPTKTGRNTEAFF.